These T cell receptor beta chains were read from a single sample in a study of identifying expanded T cells in peripheral blood. This table comes from immunoSEQ multiplex PCR, and its TCRdb copy is limited to in-frame clones, with some not included. The sample records 51,000 or so clones, approximately 79% being singletons. The sequenced sample consisted of blood. These receptor sequences come from a person aged 18 to 69 in good health. CDR3s include the opening cysteine and the closing phenylalanine or tryptophan. The D gene is left open where the match is weak. The listing skips clone size in some rows; elsewhere it reads once, few, many or a size class.

-	TRBV6-6	-	TRBJ1-1	TGTGCCAGCAGCCCCGTTCAGGCCATGAACACTGAAGCTTTCTTT	CASSPVQAMNTEAFF
-	TRBV5-6	medium-sized	TRBJ1-2	TGTGCCAGCAGCGCCGTCGGCAGGGGCACCCCCTATGGCTACACCTTC	CASSAVGRGTPYGYTF
-	TRBV10-2	-	TRBJ1-2	TGCGCCAGCAGTGAGGGTCAGGCGACCTATGGCTACACCTTC	CASSEGQATYGYTF
-	TRBV11-2	-	TRBJ1-3	TGTGCCAGCAGCTTCCGCCGAGACAGCCTCCCTGGAAACACCATATATTTT	CASSFRRDSLPGNTIYF
TRBD1	TRBV7-9	-	TRBJ2-3	TGTGCCAGCAGCCCCCGGACAGGGGGTAGCACAGATACGCAGTATTTT	CASSPRTGGSTDTQYF
-	TRBV19	-	TRBJ2-4	TGTGCCAGTTCCCTAGGAGGGGGGAAAAACATTCAGTACTTC	CASSLGGGKNIQYF
TRBD2	TRBV14	-	TRBJ2-1	TGTGCCAGCACCGGGCGGAGTAGCGGGAACATATACTACAATGAGCAGTTCTTC	CASTGRSSGNIYYNEQFF
-	TRBV7-9	-	TRBJ2-1	TGTGCCAGCAGCCCCCGGGACAATGAGCAGTTCTTC	CASSPRDNEQFF
-	TRBV6-6	-	TRBJ1-5	TGTGCCAGCAGGACCCGGGAATACAGCAATCAGCCCCAGCATTTT	CASRTREYSNQPQHF
TRBD1	TRBV7-2	-	TRBJ1-4	TGTGCCAGCAGCGACATTCAGGGGGCGCGTGAAAAACTGTTTTTT	CASSDIQGAREKLFF
-	TRBV21-1	-	TRBJ2-2	TGTGCCAGCAGCAGGAGACTAGCGGGAGGGCCTAGCACCGGGGAGCTGTTTTTT	CASSRRLAGGPSTGELFF
TRBD2	TRBV15	-	TRBJ2-1	TGTGCCACCAGCACGCGACAGACTAGCCGTGAGCAGTTCTTC	CATSTRQTSREQFF
TRBD2	TRBV4-3	-	TRBJ2-3	TGCGCCAGCAGCCATGGACTAGCGGGAGTGGGGAGCACAGATACGCAGTATTTT	CASSHGLAGVGSTDTQYF
-	TRBV2	-	TRBJ1-6	TGTGCCAGCAGTGAAGCTGCTGGGGGGGGCGCCGGGGCACCCCTCCACTTT	CASSEAAGGGAGAPLHF
TRBD1	TRBV2	-	TRBJ2-2	TGTGCCAGCAGGGACAGGGGAGGTCCCGGGGAGCTGTTTTTT	CASRDRGGPGELFF
TRBD2	TRBV6-1	-	TRBJ2-3	TGTGCCAGCAGCCTTACTAGCGGGGGCACAGATACGCAGTATTTT	CASSLTSGGTDTQYF
TRBD1	TRBV2	few	TRBJ1-2	TGTGCCGGTGGATTCGACAGGGCATCGAACTATGGCTACACCTTC	CAGGFDRASNYGYTF
TRBD2	TRBV19	once	TRBJ2-1	TGTGCCAGTAGTATAGTAAGCGGGGGCTCCTACAATGAGCAGTTCTTC	CASSIVSGGSYNEQFF
-	TRBV6-5	-	TRBJ2-5	TGTGCCAGCAATGGTGGAGGGGGGGAGACCCAGTACTTC	CASNGGGGETQYF
-	TRBV5-1	once	TRBJ2-1	TGCGCCAGCAGCCCGGCGGGAACCTACAATGAGCAGTTCTTC	CASSPAGTYNEQFF
TRBD1	TRBV4-2	-	TRBJ2-7	TGTGCCAGCAGCAACCGGGACAGCGTAAGCTACGAGCAGTACTTC	CASSNRDSVSYEQYF
TRBD1	TRBV9	-	TRBJ1-2	TGTGCCAGCAGCACCCGAACACAGGGGGCGGGTGGCTACACCTTC	CASSTRTQGAGGYTF
-	TRBV7-2	-	TRBJ1-5	TGTGCCAGCAGCCCAATGGGGGCCAATCAGCCCCAGCATTTT	CASSPMGANQPQHF
TRBD1	TRBV6-1	-	TRBJ2-1	TGTGCCAGCAGAACTCCCAGGGGGCAAGTTGAGCAGTTCTTC	CASRTPRGQVEQFF
TRBD2	TRBV7-8	-	TRBJ2-5	TGTGCCAGCAGCCCCCTTCGGGGCGGGAGTGGTCGGGAGACCCAGTACTTC	CASSPLRGGSGRETQYF
-	TRBV2	few	TRBJ1-1	TGTGCCAGCAGTCCCAGGGGCATGGGCGACACTGAAGCTTTCTTT	CASSPRGMGDTEAFF
TRBD2	TRBV5-1	-	TRBJ2-5	TGCGCCAGCAGCGGGCGACCGGGACTAGCACAAGAGACCCAGTACTTC	CASSGRPGLAQETQYF
-	TRBV30	-	TRBJ1-3	TGTGCCCGGTCCGGGGCATTGAATTCTGGAAACACCATATATTTT	CARSGALNSGNTIYF
-	TRBV6-1	-	TRBJ2-7	TGTGCCAGCAGTTCTCAGGACGTACGGGACGAGCAGTACTTC	CASSSQDVRDEQYF
TRBD1	TRBV6-5	-	TRBJ1-1	TGTGCCAGCAGTTACTCAACGCAGGGGGCTGAAGCTTTCTTT	CASSYSTQGAEAFF
TRBD2	TRBV7-2	-	TRBJ2-5	TGTGCCAGCAGCTTGGGACTAGCGGGAGGTCAGGAGACCCAGTACTTC	CASSLGLAGGQETQYF